This T cell receptor (beta chain) was obtained from a study of regulatory T cells in long-lasting Graves disease. Findings and limits, study-wide: TRBV28, TRBJ1-2 and TRBJ2-5 were favored in persistent disease.

Time point denoted: newly diagnosed GD, antithyroid drugs for less than 3 months. RNA extracted from PBMCs served as the sequencing template. Patients were enrolled at an endocrinology department in Xi'an, China. This clonotype has at least ten counts. Its antigen is currently unknown. CDR3-region Arm-PCR and iRepertoire HTBI primers produced the TCR beta libraries. In the authors' methods: Samples jointly harbored 62 TRBV and over 11 TRBJ segments. TCRdb reprocessed the multiplex PCR reads with MiXCR, giving one entry per CDR3 protein. The authors' filters were not applied to this entry. This sample yields fewer than 350,000 distinct CDR3 sequences, of which approximately 20% are seen a single time; 35% to 45% belongs to the top ten. Per the germline V gene, CDR1 is MNHEY and CDR2 is SMNVEV (reference sequence). V gave up 5 bases and J gave up 2 bases, with 28 bases separating them. CDR3 length equals 19 residues.

The sequencing used peripheral blood mononuclear cells (PBMCs), collected at new diagnosis, from a patient treated with antithyroid drugs. The rearrangement links TRBV27 to TRBJ2-7; D is perhaps TRBD2 (8 bases). The clonotype was recovered from a female donor with Graves disease. CDR3 bases: TGTGCCAGCAGTGTTCGTATAACTAGCGGTACCAGGGGGGCCTACGAGCAGTACTTC. Its translation is CASSVRITSGTRGAYEQYF.